This entry is about one TCR beta chain. This clone has only one observation. The antigen it binds to is not known. Within one base of it there is no much larger clone, and no base qualities were kept. V is clipped by 1 base and J by 4 bases, and the sequence between their germline boundaries is 8 bases long. Taken from the germline V gene, the CDR1 and CDR2 loops are SGHRS and YFSETQ. Including the terminal cysteine and phenylalanine, the CDR3 comprises 13 residues. The read is trimmed to its CDR3 DNA, 39 bases read in frame from base 1. The sample is drawn from a study of cytomegalovirus exposure and HLA in healthy donors (dated by TCRdb to the late 2010s). Notes on the research overall: An earlier analysis of approximately 640 of the donors reported about 290 Gb of sequence data and roughly 100 million unique TCR beta sequences from approximately 180 million T cells. An early release covering approximately 600 HLA-typed donors comprised about 300 gigabases of sequencing data and roughly 85 million unique TCR sequences. Of the roughly 400 genotyped donors, about 80% fell in the genetic ancestry cluster associated with self-reported Caucasian donors. The study aimed to test whether cataloging public T cell receptors could reveal signatures of past pathogen exposure. The study profiled the T cell repertoires of more than 500 subjects by immunosequencing and related them to cytomegalovirus serostatus. Along with the approximately 600-subject first cohort, a separate validation cohort of over a hundred different subjects was used. High-throughput TCR immunosequencing, statistical association of individual TCRs with disease status, and machine learning were combined to predict cytomegalovirus infection status. A later analysis re-examined previously published TCR beta repertoires from more than 600 donors and added high-resolution HLA genotyping to investigate patterns of TCR occurrence. Rather than using new phenotypic data, the later analysis identified candidate immune exposures from TCR beta sequences and from how often those sequences occurred across donors. In an earlier analysis of roughly 600 of the donors, high-throughput TCR beta sequencing was used to judge whether each TCR beta V gene segment behaved as functional or pseudogenic. Donor age, sex, ethnicity and CMV serostatus were compiled alongside the repertoire data. A later genetic analysis used genome-wide SNP genotypes for about 65% of the roughly 670 donors, treating that subset as a discovery cohort. All discovery cohort repertoires had been generated on a single sequencing platform. Both class I and class II loci were covered by HLA typing, at four-digit resolution. Typing coverage differed by locus: A, B, C, DRB1 and DQB1 were typed in about 620-630 donors, DQA1 in roughly 510, DPA1 in 606, and DPB1 in just under 490. About five DR-DQ haplotypes were treated as single units for association and clustering because of strong linkage in the cohort. Among about 410 genotyped donors of the cohort, an average of around 250,000 unique TCR beta nucleotide sequences was sequenced per donor, of which roughly 17% were non-productive.

The cohort was made up of about 670 healthy bone marrow donors. At the time of sampling, every cohort member was nominally healthy, though immune exposures that went unrecorded were likely present. The donor tested CMV seronegative and was one of the 352 seronegative cohort members. Every donor gave a peripheral blood sample, and the peripheral blood mononuclear cells from that sample were used for TCR beta sequencing. The Qiagen DNeasy Blood Extraction Kit was used to extract genomic DNA from the blood cell samples. Overall study outcomes, separate from this receptor: Linkage disequilibrium might explain the correlated functional status among segregating V segments, but an unknown experimental factor could not be excluded. A further reported finding was that TCR beta sequences accurately predicted the HLA-A and HLA-B alleles for most subjects in the first cohort. Because HLA typing was unavailable for some donors at each locus, only the typed subset was used in association tests. V-gene and J-gene trimming of TCR beta chains was associated with a missense DCLRE1C variant in a later genetic analysis, and the association was replicated in an independent cohort. Broadly in line with IMGT annotations, most TCR beta V segments showed up in productive rearrangements about 87% or about 30% of the time in an earlier analysis of some 590 of the donors. A cluster of highly shared sequence variants was judged likely to be a technical artifact of the sequencing pipeline. Cytomegalovirus status was reported to be diagnosed by the classifier with high specificity and sensitivity in both the original and validation cohorts. A later analysis found that HLA-associated TCR beta chains were more clonally expanded and had lower generation probabilities than equally common non-associated chains. A later genetic analysis reported fewer N-insertions in productive TCRs among donors in an Asian-associated ancestry cluster than the roughly 620-donor mean. Sequencing depth was assumed to be roughly uniform across donors in the presence/absence analyses, though that assumption may not hold. Assigning TCR associations to individual alleles was difficult when HLA alleles, especially DR and DQ, strongly co-occurred. The cohort was sequenced for TCR beta chains only, and without alpha or paired-chain data the features that could be detected were limited. The only immune exposure information available for the cohort was CMV serostatus. The earlier analysis of about 600 of the donors excluded some 15 rarely observed V segments, including chromosome 9 orphons, because counts were too low. A total of 150 or so TCR beta chains were listed by the study as associated with cytomegalovirus. In a later analysis, several top co-occurrence clusters were reported to appear linked to parvovirus B19, influenza, CMV and Epstein-Barr virus. At a false discovery rate of 0.05, a later analysis linked about 16,000 TCR beta sequences to specific HLA alleles. The authors suggested that the approach could potentially be generalized to other disease states and immunological phenotypes. While some public TCRs were present in many individuals, most TCR sequences turned up only very rarely across donors. Three of the identified cytomegalovirus-associated TCR beta chains were confirmed in vitro to be specific for cytomegalovirus antigens. A later analysis found that TCR association rates varied across HLA loci, with DRB1 alleles showing the most associated TCRs and HLA-C alleles the fewest. Because the 87-base-pair reads could not distinguish some IMGT-functional V segments, including TRBV6-2 and TRBV6-3, those segments were excluded. A later analysis found that most CMV-associated TCR beta chains appeared HLA-restricted, with HLA associations seemingly driven largely by CMV exposure.

Libraries came from the immunoSEQ multiplex PCR assay. A mixture of 60 forward primers for TCR Vbeta segments and 13 reverse primers for TCR Jbeta segments was used in the multiplex PCR. The CDR3 region of rearranged TCR beta genes was amplified from genomic DNA by a multiplex PCR assay. On the Illumina HiSeq System, the amplified TCR beta libraries were sequenced as 87-base-pair reads. The authors' analysis ran thus. Across the 500 to 750 repertoires, a later analysis counted approximately 83 million unique TCR beta chains, 9.5 million to 13 million of which were shared by at least two donors. Raw reads were error-corrected and collapsed into unique sequences by a nearest-neighbor algorithm in which closely related sequences were merged to remove PCR and sequencing errors. V, D and J gene segments were assigned by aligning CDR3 sequences to IMGT reference sequences. For a sequence to be retained, at least a six-nucleotide match to both a V gene segment and a J gene segment was required. A rearrangement counted as productive if the CDR3 had no stop codons and remained in frame with V and J, and every other rearrangement counted as non-productive. Following IMGT convention, CDR3 was defined as the stretch from the second conserved V-encoded cysteine up to the conserved J-encoded phenylalanine. The earlier analysis of more than 450 of the donors excluded sequences that lacked an unambiguous match to a single V gene segment. An earlier analysis of about 600 of the donors called V segments functional above 56.7% productive rearrangements and segregating when the between-donor standard deviation exceeded 5%. A statistical classification framework was built for diagnosing cytomegalovirus status from the catalog of TCR beta chain sequences. In a later analysis, V and J genes were assigned by comparing TCR nucleotide sequences against IMGT/GENE-DB human TR gene sequences. The TCRdist pipeline was used in a later analysis to assign CDR3 sequences and most-parsimonious VDJ recombination scenarios. In a later analysis, each TCR beta chain was defined by its CDR3 amino acid sequence together with its V-gene family, and reads lacking a unique V-gene family were excluded. In a later analysis, around 650 highly shared, low-generation-probability nucleotide sequences were removed to address suspected cross-contamination and a sequencing artifact. In a later analysis, a clonal expansion index was calculated for each public chain from normalized within-repertoire ranks of inferred template counts. A later analysis computed generation probabilities with a VDJ recombination model fitted to out-of-frame rearrangements, and checked the results against IGoR. In a later analysis, TCR-TCR, TCR-HLA and TCR-CMV co-occurrence was scored with hypergeometric tests, and a repertoire-size bias correction was applied to TCR pairs. A later analysis estimated false discovery rates by permuting HLA or CMV assignments 20 times. A later analysis grouped co-occurring TCRs with DBSCAN, adding TCRdist sequence similarity when clustering within HLA-allele-positive subsets. For co-occurrence clustering, repertoires with fewer than 30,000 or more than 120,000 public chains were excluded, along with five repertoires with anomalous nucleotide sharing. TCRdb stores this immuneACCESS table with in-frame sequences only. Part of the clones is absent; in the studies checked, under half of the shortfall reflects unresolved V genes, and no reason is known for the rest. Clone size and V and J calls were adopted from that table, with D and trimming inferred from the DNA. Within this sample are roughly 100,000 clones, with 83% of them counted one time only. The ten largest clonotypes hold 6% to 7.5% of the sample.

The material sequenced was PBMCs. The chain links TRBV5-1 with TRBJ1-1; the D gene identity is not certain. The sequence was obtained from a man between 18 and 29 years old in good health and CMV-seronegative. The CDR3 reads as follows: CASSLTRGTEAFF. The DNA sequence is given as TGCGCCAGCAGCTTGACGCGGGGCACTGAAGCTTTCTTT.